These 19 T cell receptor beta chains share one sample of origin, sequenced in a study of regulatory T cells in long-lasting Graves disease. Time point defined: newly diagnosed GD, antithyroid drugs for less than 3 months. RNA extracted from PBMCs served as the sequencing template. Construction of the TCR beta libraries employed iRepertoire HTBI primers in conjunction with Arm-PCR of CDR3 regions. TCRdb independently ran MiXCR on the multiplex PCR reads; one entry per CDR3 protein. The table lists under 300,000 distinct CDR3 sequences, around 19% of them singletons. These same records also appear under a second study, on T cells in Graves' hyperthyroidism and ophthalmopathy.

This specimen consisted of peripheral blood mononuclear cells (PBMCs), obtained at new diagnosis, from a patient treated with antithyroid drugs. The source is a woman in her 30s with Graves disease.

The chain combines TRBV2 with TRBJ1-1; D unclear. V was trimmed by 5 bases and J by 2 bases, leaving 15 bases between them. Germline V gene lookup returns CDR1 SNHLY and CDR2 FYNNEI. This CDR3 spans 15 amino acids. CDR3: CASSQLGGSNTEAFF. The DNA of the CDR3 is TGTGCCAGCAGTCAACTCGGAGGGAGTAACACTGAAGCTTTCTTT.

The chain couples TRBV9 to TRBJ1-2; 11 nucleotides agree with TRBD1. CDR3 size: 15 residues. CDR1 and CDR2 from the germline V gene are SGDLS and YYNGEE. V dropped 6 bases and J dropped 7; count of bases not matched to a gene: 11. In nucleotides, the CDR3 is TGTGCCAGCACCCGAGAGGACAGGGGGCGGTCTGGCTACACCTTC. This gives the protein CASTREDRGRSGYTF.

This clonotype appeared a few times. This chain uses TRBV11-2 with TRBJ2-2; 7 nucleotides line up with TRBD1. CDR3 length equals 15 residues. V shed 3 bases, J shed 5 bases, and the junction held 6 bases outside the gene matches. The germline V gene encodes CDR1 SGHAT and CDR2 FQNNGV. Written as DNA, the CDR3 is TGTGCCAGCAGCTTCCTAGGGGGCGGGACCGGGGAGCTGTTTTTT. This translates into CASSFLGGGTGELFF. The variable domain in full, with the rest retrieved from reference TRBV11-2 and TRBJ2-2, is EAGVAQSPRYKIIEKRQSVAFWCNPISGHATLYWYQQILGQGPKLLIQFQNNGVVDDSQLPKDRFSAERLKGVDSTLKIQPAKLEDSAVYLCASSFLGGGTGELFFGEGSRLTVL.

The sample holds many counts of this clonotype. This chain links TRBV19 with TRBJ1-2, with 7 bases matching TRBD1. Germline V CDR1 and CDR2: LNHDA, SQIVND (reference sequence). This CDR3 spans 16 amino acids. The V gene end was trimmed by 3 bases and the J gene end by 3 bases; junction bases not matched to a gene: 10. Written as DNA, the CDR3 is TGTGCCAGTAGTATGACCTATGGCAGGGGGTACTATGGCTACACCTTC. This translates into CASSMTYGRGYYGYTF.

This clonotype was seen many times. The V call is TRBV12-3 or TRBV12-4, the J call TRBJ2-5, with 8 positions matching TRBD2. This CDR3 region has 14 residues. V lost 6 bases, J lost 4 bases, and 7 bases stayed unmatched. In DNA, the CDR3 is TGTGCCAGCAGGTACGGGGGGGCCGGAGAGACCCAGTACTTC. It translates to CASRYGGAGETQYF.

The genes are TRBV6-5 and TRBJ2-6, with unresolved D. The CDR3 loop spans 15 amino acids. V was clipped by 2 bases and J by 0 bases, with 5 bases between them. Germline V gives CDR1 MNHEY, CDR2 SVGAGI. The CDR3 loop is CASSYQSSGANVLTF. The CDR3 DNA reads as TGTGCCAGCAGTTACCAGAGCTCTGGGGCCAACGTCCTGACTTTC.

This clonotype was seen more than once but under ten times. The genes are TRBV6-5 and TRBJ2-1; 10 bases match TRBD1. Per the germline V gene, CDR1 is MNHEY and CDR2 is SVGAGI. The CDR3 length is 15 residues. The V gene end was trimmed by 2 bases and the J gene end by 6 bases; junction bases not matched to a gene: 4. DNA of the CDR3: TGTGCCAGCAGTTACGGGACAGGGGTCCGCAATGAGCAGTTCTTC. It codes for CASSYGTGVRNEQFF.

This clonotype was seen ten or more times. This sequence joins TRBV27 and TRBJ1-2; D is possibly TRBD1 (6 bases). CDR3 length: 15 residues. The germline V gene has CDR1 MNHEY and CDR2 SMNVEV (reference sequence). V was trimmed by 6 bases and J by 6 bases, leaving 20 bases between them. Written as DNA, the CDR3 is TGTGCCAGCAGAGCCCGGGGGACAACCGTGGATGGCTACACCTTC. Translation gives CASRARGTTVDGYTF.

The V call is TRBV6-1, the J call TRBJ1-5; D is undetermined. Germline V gives CDR1 MNHNS, CDR2 SASEGT. Trimming left V 11 bases short and J 2 bases short, with 19 bases between. The CDR3 length is 15 residues. The CDR3 sequence: CAHAQDPWGNQPQHF. The CDR3 DNA follows: TGTGCCCACGCCCAGGACCCTTGGGGCAATCAGCCCCAGCATTTT.

This clonotype was seen ten or more times. The V call is TRBV29-1, the J call TRBJ1-1, with 7 bases identical to TRBD1. Germline-derived CDR1 and CDR2 are SQVTM and ANQGSEA. The V gene end was trimmed by 6 bases and the J gene end by 0 bases; junction bases not matched to a gene: 7. This CDR3 contains 14 residues. CDR3 sequence reads: CSVVGGQLNTEAFF. CDR3 DNA sequence: TGCAGCGTCGTTGGGGGACAGTTGAACACTGAAGCTTTCTTT.

This clonotype was counted many times. The chain joins TRBV7-9 to TRBJ1-1; 7 nucleotides line up with TRBD1. Trimming cost V 5 bases and J 8 bases; bases outside gene matches: 5. Germline CDR1 is SEHNR and CDR2 is FQNEAQ (reference sequence). This CDR3 is built from 12 residues. The CDR3 DNA is TGTGCCAGCAGCCGACAGGGAGCGGAAGCTTTCTTT. Translation: CASSRQGAEAFF.

With regard to this clonotype: A clone one base away is much larger, so this may be a read error. This chain joins TRBV6-2 or TRBV6-3 and TRBJ1-4, with a tentative D call TRBD1 (5 bases). This CDR3 comprises 17 residues. The germline V gene has CDR1 MNHEY and CDR2 SVGEGT. V gave up 6 bases and J gave up 2 bases, with 19 bases separating them. The CDR3, as DNA: TGTGCCAGCAGCAGGAGTGGCAGGGCCGCGACTAATGAAAAACTGTTTTTT. This gives the protein CASSRSGRAATNEKLFF.

This clonotype was seen repeatedly, ten times or more. The chain employs TRBV5-1 and TRBJ2-3; no definite D call. Trimming took off 5 bases at V and 6 bases at J, with 16 bases between the two ends. The CDR3 covers 14 residues. CDR1 and CDR2 from the germline V gene are SGHRS and YFSETQ. The CDR3 loop is CASSSGSPRDTQYF. The CDR3 DNA reads TGCGCCAGCAGTTCCGGGTCCCCAAGGGATACGCAGTATTTT.

This rearrangement joins TRBV5-4 to TRBJ2-1; a weak D match, TRBD1 (5 bases). This CDR3 is built from 14 residues. V was trimmed by 4 bases and J by 4 bases, leaving 12 bases between them. The germline gives CDR1 SGHNT, CDR2 YYREEE (reference sequence). The CDR3 loop reads CASSDTGSYNEQFF. The CDR3 coding sequence is TGTGCCAGCAGCGATACAGGCTCTTACAATGAGCAGTTCTTC. Complete variable domain (other parts from reference TRBV5-4 and TRBJ2-1): ETGVTQSPTHLIKTRGQQVTLRCSSQSGHNTVSWYQQALGQGPQFIFQYYREEENGRGNFPPRFSGLQFPNYSSELNVNALELDDSALYLCASSDTGSYNEQFFGPGTRLTVL.

This rearrangement joins TRBV7-8 to TRBJ2-3, with D hard to call. The V end was cut by 4 bases, the J end by 1 base, with 15 bases between. The germline V gene encodes CDR1 SGHVS and CDR2 FQNEAQ. This CDR3 region has 16 residues. The CDR3 DNA follows: TGTGCCAGCAGCTCCCGGACGGCAACCCGCACAGATACGCAGTATTTT. Translation gives CASSSRTATRTDTQYF.

The gene calls are TRBV6-5 and TRBJ1-5; D gene unclear. Trimming took off 4 bases at V and 7 bases at J, with 14 bases between the two ends. This CDR3 is 14 amino acids long. Germline lookup yields CDR1 MNHEY and CDR2 SVGAGI. The CDR3 protein is CASSCEVGMQPQHF. The DNA for the CDR3 is TGTGCCAGCAGTTGCGAGGTGGGGATGCAGCCCCAGCATTTT.

The table lists this clonotype with many counts. The chain carries TRBV12-3 or TRBV12-4 and TRBJ2-1; D is ambiguous. This CDR3 has 13 amino acids. The ends were cut back, 7 bases at V and 8 bases at J, with 15 bases in the middle. The CDR3 sequence is CASTPGPAHEQFF. The CDR3 DNA follows: TGTGCCAGCACCCCGGGCCCGGCCCATGAGCAGTTCTTC.

This clonotype was observed many times. The chain recombines TRBV5-1 with TRBJ1-6; D not certain. The CDR3 consists of 14 residues. Trimming pared 6 bases from V and 8 bases from J, leaving 15 bases between. CDR1 and CDR2 (germline): SGHRS, YFSETQ. The CDR3, as DNA: TGCGCCAGCAAAGTGGTCCGAGAGGATTCACCCCTCCACTTT. The encoded protein is CASKVVREDSPLHF. The full variable domain, with the rest looked up from reference TRBV5-1 and TRBJ1-6, is KAGVTQTPRYLIKTRGQQVTLSCSPISGHRSVSWYQQTPGQGLQFLFEYFSETQRNKGNFPGRFSGRQFSNSRSEMNVSTLELGDSALYLCASKVVREDSPLHFGNGTRLTVT.

This clonotype was counted ten times or more. The chain couples TRBV6-2 or TRBV6-3 to TRBJ1-1; D remains ambiguous. V gave up 5 bases and J gave up 6 bases, with 10 bases separating them. Per the germline V gene, CDR1 is MNHEY and CDR2 is SVGEGT. The CDR3 runs to 12 residues. In DNA, the CDR3 is TGTGCCAGCAGTAACCAAGTGGCTGAAGCTTTCTTT. Its protein is CASSNQVAEAFF.